This T cell receptor (beta chain) is drawn from a study of somatic mutations in cytotoxic T cells in rheumatoid arthritis. Sequencing used immunoSEQ multiplex PCR; TCRdb keeps in-frame clones, though not all of them. The sample comprises some 17,000 clones, roughly 80% of which are singletons, and 15% to 20% rests with the top ten. The TCR sequence derives from an adult with rheumatoid arthritis. The material sequenced was CD8+ T cells sorted from blood.

Written as DNA, the CDR3 is TGTGCCAGCAGTTACAAGGGTCAGGGCTACACCTTC. Protein sequence: CASSYKGQGYTF. This chain connects TRBV6-5 to TRBJ1-2; D is uncertain. CDR1 is MNHEY and CDR2 is SVGAGI in the germline V gene. The V end lost 2 bases, the J end lost 8 bases, and 9 bases lay between the germline ends. This CDR3 region has 12 residues.